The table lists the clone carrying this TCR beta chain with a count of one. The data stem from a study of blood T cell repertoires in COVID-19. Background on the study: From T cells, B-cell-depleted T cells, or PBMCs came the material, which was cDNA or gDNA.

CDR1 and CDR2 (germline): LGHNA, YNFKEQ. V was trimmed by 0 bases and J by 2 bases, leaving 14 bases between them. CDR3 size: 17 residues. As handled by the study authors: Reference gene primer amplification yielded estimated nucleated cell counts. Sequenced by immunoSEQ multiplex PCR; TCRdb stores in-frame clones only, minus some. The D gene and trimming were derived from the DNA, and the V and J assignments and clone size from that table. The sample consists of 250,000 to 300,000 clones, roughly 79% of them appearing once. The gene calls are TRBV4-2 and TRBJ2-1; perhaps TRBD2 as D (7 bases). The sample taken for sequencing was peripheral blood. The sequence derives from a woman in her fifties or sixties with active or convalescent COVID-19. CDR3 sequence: CASSQEGAGVTYNEQFF. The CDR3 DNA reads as TGTGCCAGCAGCCAAGAGGGGGCGGGGGTGACCTACAATGAGCAGTTCTTC.